These 25 T cell receptor beta chains came from one sample sequenced in a study of T cell repertoires in cytomegalovirus infection. MiXCR was run by TCRdb on the reads, yielding one entry per CDR3 protein. The sample gives approximately 750,000 distinct CDR3 sequences, roughly 36% of which show up once; around 2.6% is in the top ten. What was sequenced was PBMCs. Source of these receptors: a human donor in good health (CMV status not recorded). Some clones in this sample may be carry-over from other donors' samples.

The chain is built from TRBV20-1 and TRBJ2-7; the match to TRBD2 covers 7 bases. V lost 5 bases to trimming and J lost 4 bases; unmatched junction nucleotides: 5. CDR1 is DFQATT, CDR2 SNEGSKA, per germline (reference sequence). The CDR3 spans 12 residues. CDR3 residues: CSALAEGYEQYF. For the CDR3, the DNA is TGCAGTGCTCTAGCGGAGGGGTACGAGCAGTACTTC.

In its sample, this clonotype was seen a few times. The J gene is TRBJ2-7, the V gene TRBV28, with 7 nucleotides matching TRBD2. V was clipped by 4 bases and J by 0 bases; unmatched bases: 6. The CDR3 contains 15 residues. Germline CDR1 and CDR2: MDHEN and SYDVKM. CDR3 bases: TGTGCCAGCAGTTACCTAGGCGGGAGCTCCTACGAGCAGTACTTC. Amino acid sequence: CASSYLGGSSYEQYF.

The chain links TRBV5-1 to TRBJ2-5; 13 bases are shared with TRBD2. Germline CDR1 reads SGHRS; CDR2 reads YFSETQ. This CDR3 has 18 amino acids. V trimming: 0 bases; J trimming: 6 bases; junction bases outside the gene matches: 11. CDR3 region: CASSLGGLAGTQPKTQYF. CDR3 bases: TGCGCCAGCAGCTTGGGGGGACTAGCGGGGACCCAGCCGAAGACCCAGTACTTC.

The genes are TRBV7-6 and TRBJ2-7; 8 bases fit TRBD1. Germline CDR1 and CDR2: SGHVS and FNYEAQ. V gave up 5 bases and J gave up 2 bases; unmatched junction bases: 8. There are 15 residues in the CDR3. The chain's CDR3 is CASSRAGTGTYEQYF. CDR3 bases: TGTGCCAGCAGCCGTGCCGGGACAGGCACCTACGAGCAGTACTTC. The whole variable domain, filled in from reference TRBV7-6 and TRBJ2-7, reads GAGVSQSPRYKVTKRGQDVALRCDPISGHVSLYWYRQALGQGPEFLTYFNYEAQQDKSGLPNDRFSAERPEGSISTLTIQRTEQRDSAMYRCASSRAGTGTYEQYFGPGTRLTVT.

A word on this clonotype: A read error may produce the germline difference seen at one junction end. This chain's CDR3 is CASSHPLTLSTEDFF. CDR3 coding DNA: TGTGCCAGCAGCCACCCCCTGACGCTGAGCACTGAAGATTTCTTT. The chain carries TRBV14 and TRBJ1-1; D gene ambiguous. The length of the CDR3 is 15 residues. Germline-derived CDR1 and CDR2 are SGHDN and FVKESK.

The CDR3 reads CASSSPGTVSGYTF. The CDR3 DNA sequence: TGTGCCAGCAGTTCCCCCGGGACGGTTTCGGGCTACACCTTC. This chain links TRBV12-3 or TRBV12-4 with TRBJ1-2, with a tentative D call TRBD1 (5 bases). Trimming took 4 bases from V and 8 from J, leaving 17 bases between them. There are 14 residues in the CDR3.

The rearrangement joins TRBV25-1 to TRBJ1-1; D unresolved. The V and J ends lost 6 bases and 0 bases respectively, with 11 bases between them. This CDR3 has 14 amino acids. Germline V CDR1 and CDR2: MGHDK, SYGVNS. The CDR3, as DNA: TGTGCCAGCAGCGCGGAGACCATGAACACTGAAGCTTTCTTT. Translation: CASSAETMNTEAFF.

This clonotype was observed many times. The chain has TRBV7-2 and TRBJ1-3; 8 bases fit TRBD1. The V and J ends lost 5 bases and 2 bases, in that order; junction bases with no gene match: 8. The CDR3 runs 16 residues. Per germline, CDR1 SGHTA and CDR2 FQGNSA. As DNA, the CDR3 is TGTGCCAGCAGCACACGGACAGGGACCACTGGAAACACCATATATTTT. Protein sequence: CASSTRTGTTGNTIYF.

The rearrangement links TRBV19 to TRBJ2-3; TRBD2 might be the D (5 bases). This CDR3 is 12 amino acids long. Germline lookup yields CDR1 LNHDA and CDR2 SQIVND (reference sequence). V shed 10 bases and J shed 5 bases, with 13 bases lying between them. The chain's CDR3 is CATRPGVDTQYF. The CDR3 nucleotides read TGTGCCACGCGACCCGGGGTAGATACGCAGTATTTT.

This clonotype has only a few counts. The chain has TRBV11-2 and TRBJ2-1, with D possibly being TRBD2 (8 bases). Germline CDR1 SGHAT, CDR2 FQNNGV. The CDR3 totals 15 residues. With 4 bases removed from V and 7 bases from J, the gap between germline ends came to 17 bases. The CDR3 reads CASSSIGRGLNEQFF. The CDR3 nucleotides are TGTGCCAGCAGCTCTATCGGGAGGGGGCTAAATGAGCAGTTCTTC.

This chain connects TRBV10-3 to TRBJ1-2; 11 positions match TRBD1. There are 17 residues in the CDR3. Germline V CDR1 and CDR2: ENHRY, SYGVKD. The V and J ends lost 2 bases and 4 bases, in that order; junction bases with no gene match: 9. The CDR3 loop is CAISEPPPGTGGYGYTF. DNA for the CDR3: TGTGCCATCAGTGAGCCCCCGCCTGGGACAGGGGGCTATGGCTACACCTTC.

The chain uses TRBV15 and TRBJ2-3; D gene ambiguous. This CDR3 spans 15 amino acids. Deletions cut 3 bases from V and 2 bases from J, with 12 bases between. CDR1 LNHNV and CDR2 YYDKDF come from the germline V gene (reference sequence). CDR3 protein: CATSRSPFSTDTQYF. For the CDR3, the DNA is TGTGCCACCAGCAGGTCTCCCTTTTCCACAGATACGCAGTATTTT.

Only one count was recorded for this clonotype. The chain joins TRBV2 to TRBJ2-2, with a tentative D call TRBD2 (5 bases). CDR1 is SNHLY, CDR2 FYNNEI, per germline. The ends were cut back, 3 bases at V and 6 bases at J, with 8 bases in the middle. This CDR3 region has 13 residues. The CDR3 DNA reads as TGTGCCAGCAGTGACCGGACTTCCGGGGAGCTGTTTTTT. Its translation is CASSDRTSGELFF.

The rearrangement uses TRBV6-1 and TRBJ2-5, with TRBD1 matching over 8 bases. Trimming at V came to 5 bases and at J to 14 bases, leaving 7 bases not matched to a gene. CDR3 length: 11 residues. Germline V lookup: CDR1 MNHNS, CDR2 SASEGT. The CDR3 DNA reads as TGTGCCAGCAGTAACCGGACAGGGATTTACTTC. This codes for CASSNRTGIYF.

This chain connects TRBV2 to TRBJ1-2, with 8 positions matching TRBD1. CDR1 SNHLY and CDR2 FYNNEI come from the germline V gene. Trimming took 2 bases from V and 4 from J; bases not matched to a gene: 6. The CDR3 is made up of 15 amino acids. The chain's CDR3 is CASSESGGQVYGYTF. For the CDR3, the DNA is TGTGCCAGCAGTGAATCCGGGGGACAGGTCTATGGCTACACCTTC.

This clonotype has only a few counts. This CDR3 is CATSSDTITDTQYF. The CDR3, as DNA: TGTGCCACGAGTTCCGACACGATCACAGATACGCAGTATTTT. V gene TRBV28 combines with J gene TRBJ2-3, with D unresolved. The germline V gene encodes CDR1 MDHEN and CDR2 SYDVKM. The V end lost 10 bases, the J end lost 2 bases, and 16 bases lay between the germline ends. This CDR3 is built from 14 residues.

At least ten counts were recorded for this clonotype. This chain links TRBV4-1 with TRBJ2-1; TRBD2 matches at 8 bases. This CDR3 is 15 amino acids long. Germline CDR1 is MGHRA and CDR2 is YSYEKL. V lost 1 base to trimming and J lost 7 bases; unmatched junction nucleotides: 6. CDR3 amino acids: CASSQGTASGNEQFF. In DNA, the CDR3 is TGCGCCAGCAGCCAAGGGACGGCTAGCGGGAATGAGCAGTTCTTC.

The chain links TRBV3-1 to TRBJ1-1; the D gene is possibly TRBD1 (5 bases). V gave up 4 bases and J gave up 5 bases, with 8 bases separating them. The CDR3 has 12 residues. CDR1 and CDR2 (germline): LGHDT, YNNKEL (reference sequence). CDR3 in DNA: TGTGCCAGCAGCCGGGGCCGGACTGAAGCTTTCTTT. As protein: CASSRGRTEAFF.

This clonotype came up a few times. This sequence joins TRBV28 and TRBJ1-4; D remains ambiguous. Trimming shortened V by 4 bases and J by 10 bases, and 4 bases separated the two germline ends. CDR3 size: 10 residues. From germline, CDR1 is MDHEN and CDR2 SYDVKM. CDR3 loop: CASSSVKLFF. DNA for the CDR3: TGTGCCAGCAGTTCAGTAAAACTGTTTTTT.

The chain couples TRBV12-3 or TRBV12-4 to TRBJ2-5, with D possibly being TRBD1 (5 bases). This CDR3 contains 13 residues. Trimming pared 6 bases from V and 2 bases from J, leaving 10 bases between. The CDR3 nucleotides read TGTGCCAGCAGACCTGGGGCGCAAGAGACCCAGTACTTC. It yields the protein CASRPGAQETQYF.

This clonotype has only a few counts. The chain couples TRBV12-3 or TRBV12-4 to TRBJ2-7; D may be TRBD1 (6 bases). The CDR3 runs to 12 residues. V shed 6 bases and J shed 11 bases, with 17 bases lying between them. The CDR3 nucleotides read TGTGCCAGCAGGCCGGGACAAGGGATCGAGTACTTC. Translation gives CASRPGQGIEYF.

With respect to this clonotype: The junction differs from germline at one of its ends, possibly a read error. The chain employs TRBV7-9 and TRBJ1-1; D possibly corresponds to TRBD1 (6 bases). The CDR3 extends over 17 amino acids. CDR1 is SEHNR, CDR2 FQNEAQ, per germline (reference sequence). The CDR3 spells CASSFRWTEILNTEAFF. The CDR3 DNA sequence: TGTGCCAGCAGCTTCCGTTGGACAGAAATACTGAACACTGAAGCCTTCTTT.

The genes are TRBV5-1 and TRBJ1-4; D gene unclear. V was clipped by 0 bases and J by 8 bases, with 17 bases between them. CDR1 is SGHRS and CDR2 is YFSETQ in the germline V gene. CDR3 size: 16 residues. The CDR3 nucleotides are TGCGCCAGCAGCTTGGCCCCGGACGCCTGGTGGGAAAAACTGTTTTTT. This sequence encodes CASSLAPDAWWEKLFF.

J is TRBJ2-2 and V is TRBV7-6; tentatively, D is TRBD1 (6 bases). From germline, CDR1 is SGHVS and CDR2 FNYEAQ. The CDR3 loop spans 17 amino acids. Trimming shortened V by 5 bases and J by 1 base, and 17 bases separated the two germline ends. The CDR3 here is CASSRPPSTGNTGELFF. Written as DNA, the CDR3 is TGTGCCAGCAGCCGGCCCCCTTCGACAGGGAACACCGGGGAGCTGTTTTTT.

This clonotype was seen a few times. CDR3 loop: CASRQSRGQGAGETQYF. The CDR3, as DNA: TGTGCCAGCAGACAGAGTCGGGGACAGGGGGCGGGAGAGACCCAGTACTTC. V is TRBV6-5 and J is TRBJ2-5; TRBD1 aligns across 12 bases. V dropped 6 bases and J dropped 4; count of bases not matched to a gene: 12. The CDR3 covers 17 residues. Germline V gene sequence: CDR1 MNHEY, CDR2 SVGAGI.